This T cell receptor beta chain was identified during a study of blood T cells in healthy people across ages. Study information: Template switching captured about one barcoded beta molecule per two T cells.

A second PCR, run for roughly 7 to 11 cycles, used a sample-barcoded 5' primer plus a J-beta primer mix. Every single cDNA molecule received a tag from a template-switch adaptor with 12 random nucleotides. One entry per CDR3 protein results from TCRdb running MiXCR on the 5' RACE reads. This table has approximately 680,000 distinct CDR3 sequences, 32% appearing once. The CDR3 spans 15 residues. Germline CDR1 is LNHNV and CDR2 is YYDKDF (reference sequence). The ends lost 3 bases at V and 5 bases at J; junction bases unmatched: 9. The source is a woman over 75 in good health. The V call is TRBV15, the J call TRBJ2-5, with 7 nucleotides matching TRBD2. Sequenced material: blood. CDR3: CATSRQQAGTETQYF. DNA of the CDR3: TGTGCCACCAGCAGGCAACAAGCGGGGACGGAGACCCAGTACTTC.